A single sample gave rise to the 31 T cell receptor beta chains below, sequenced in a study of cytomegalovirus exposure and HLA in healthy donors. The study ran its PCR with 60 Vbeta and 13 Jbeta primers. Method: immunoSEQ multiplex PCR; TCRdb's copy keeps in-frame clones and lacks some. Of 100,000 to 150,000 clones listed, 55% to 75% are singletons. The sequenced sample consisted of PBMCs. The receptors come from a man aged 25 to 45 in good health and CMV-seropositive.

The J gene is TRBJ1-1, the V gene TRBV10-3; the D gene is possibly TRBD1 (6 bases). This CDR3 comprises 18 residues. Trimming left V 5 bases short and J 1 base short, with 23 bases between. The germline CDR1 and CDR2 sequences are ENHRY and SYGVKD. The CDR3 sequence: CAISLHTFSRGKNTEAFF. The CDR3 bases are TGTGCCATCAGTCTACACACCTTCTCCAGGGGCAAGAACACTGAAGCTTTCTTT.

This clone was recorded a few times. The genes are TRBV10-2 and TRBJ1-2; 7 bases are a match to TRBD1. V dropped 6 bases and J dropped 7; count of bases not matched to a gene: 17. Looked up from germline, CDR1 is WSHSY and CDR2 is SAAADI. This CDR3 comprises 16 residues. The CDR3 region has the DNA TGCGCCAGCAGGGACGCGGCCGACAGGGATACGAGTGGCTACACCTTC. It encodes CASRDAADRDTSGYTF.

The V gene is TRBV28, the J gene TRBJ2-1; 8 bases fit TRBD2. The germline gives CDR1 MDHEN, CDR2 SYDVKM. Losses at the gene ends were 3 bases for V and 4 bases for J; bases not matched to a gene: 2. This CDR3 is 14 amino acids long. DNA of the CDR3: TGTGCCAGCAGTTTCCCGGGAGGGTACAATGAGCAGTTCTTC. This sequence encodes CASSFPGGYNEQFF.

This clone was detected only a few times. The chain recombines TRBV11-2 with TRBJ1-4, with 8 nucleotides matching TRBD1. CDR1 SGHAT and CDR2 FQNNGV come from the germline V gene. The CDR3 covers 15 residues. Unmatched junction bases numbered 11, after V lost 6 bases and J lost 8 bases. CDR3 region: CASRSPGTGREKLFF. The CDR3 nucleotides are TGTGCCAGCAGGTCTCCCGGGACAGGTCGAGAAAAACTGTTTTTT.

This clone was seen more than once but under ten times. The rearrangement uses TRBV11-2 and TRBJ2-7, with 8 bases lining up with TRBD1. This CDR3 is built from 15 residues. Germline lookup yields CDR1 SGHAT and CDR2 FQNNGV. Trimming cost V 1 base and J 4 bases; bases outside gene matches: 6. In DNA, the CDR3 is TGTGCCAGCAGCTTAGTTCCAGGGGGCGCGTACGAGCAGTACTTC. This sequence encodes CASSLVPGGAYEQYF.

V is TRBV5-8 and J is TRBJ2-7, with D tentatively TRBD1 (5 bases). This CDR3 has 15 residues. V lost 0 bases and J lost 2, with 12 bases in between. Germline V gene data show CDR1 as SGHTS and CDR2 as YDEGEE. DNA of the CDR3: TGTGCCAGCAGCTTGGCCCGGCAGGGTACCTACGAGCAGTACTTC. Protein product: CASSLARQGTYEQYF.

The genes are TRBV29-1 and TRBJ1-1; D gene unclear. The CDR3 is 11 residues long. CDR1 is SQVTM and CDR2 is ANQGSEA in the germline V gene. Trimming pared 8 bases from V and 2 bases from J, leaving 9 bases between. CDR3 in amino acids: CSIAGNTEAFF. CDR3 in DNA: TGCAGCATTGCGGGAAACACTGAAGCTTTCTTT.

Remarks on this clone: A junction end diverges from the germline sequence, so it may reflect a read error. The DNA of the CDR3 is TGTGCTAGCAGCCCCACGGGGTACGGCTACAATGAGCAGTTCTTC. It is translated as CASSPTGYGYNEQFF. The gene calls are TRBV7-7 and TRBJ2-1; D possibly corresponds to TRBD2 (5 bases). The CDR3 is 15 amino acids. CDR1 and CDR2 from the germline V gene are SSHAT and FNYEAQ (reference sequence).

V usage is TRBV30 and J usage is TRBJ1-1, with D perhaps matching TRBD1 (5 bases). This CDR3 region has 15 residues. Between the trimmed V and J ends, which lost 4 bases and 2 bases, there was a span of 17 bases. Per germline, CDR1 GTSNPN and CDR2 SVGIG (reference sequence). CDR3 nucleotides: TGTGCCTGGATATTGTACCAGGGCGCTAACACTGAAGCTTTCTTT. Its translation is CAWILYQGANTEAFF. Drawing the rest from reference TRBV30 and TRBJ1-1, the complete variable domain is SQTIHQWPATLVQPVGSPLSLECTVEGTSNPNLYWYRQAAGRGLQLLFYSVGIGQISSEVPQNLSASRPQDRQFILSSKKLLLSDSGFYLCAWILYQGANTEAFFGQGTRLTVV.

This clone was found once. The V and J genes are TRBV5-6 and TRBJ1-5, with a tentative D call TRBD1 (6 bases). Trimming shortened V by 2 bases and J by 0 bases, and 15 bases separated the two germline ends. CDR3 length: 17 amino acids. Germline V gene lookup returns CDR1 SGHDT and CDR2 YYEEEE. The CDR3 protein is CASSFGRGIYSNQPQHF. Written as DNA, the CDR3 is TGTGCCAGCAGCTTCGGCAGGGGAATTTATAGCAATCAGCCCCAGCATTTT.

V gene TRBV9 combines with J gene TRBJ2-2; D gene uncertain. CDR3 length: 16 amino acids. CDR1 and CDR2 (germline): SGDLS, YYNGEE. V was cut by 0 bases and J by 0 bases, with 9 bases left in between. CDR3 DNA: TGTGCCAGCAGCGTAGAATACAGACCGAACACCGGGGAGCTGTTTTTT. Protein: CASSVEYRPNTGELFF.

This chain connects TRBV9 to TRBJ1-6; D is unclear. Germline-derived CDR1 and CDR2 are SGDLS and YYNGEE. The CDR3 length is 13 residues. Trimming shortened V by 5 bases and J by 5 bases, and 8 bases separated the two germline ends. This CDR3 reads CASSINNNSPLHF. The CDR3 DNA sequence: TGTGCCAGCAGTATTAACAATAATTCACCCCTCCACTTT.

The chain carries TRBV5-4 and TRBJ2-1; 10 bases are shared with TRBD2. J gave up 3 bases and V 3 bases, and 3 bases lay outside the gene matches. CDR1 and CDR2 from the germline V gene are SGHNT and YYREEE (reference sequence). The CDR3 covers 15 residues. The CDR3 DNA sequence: TGTGCCAGCAGCTCGGGACTAGCGAGCTACAATGAGCAGTTCTTC. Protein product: CASSSGLASYNEQFF.

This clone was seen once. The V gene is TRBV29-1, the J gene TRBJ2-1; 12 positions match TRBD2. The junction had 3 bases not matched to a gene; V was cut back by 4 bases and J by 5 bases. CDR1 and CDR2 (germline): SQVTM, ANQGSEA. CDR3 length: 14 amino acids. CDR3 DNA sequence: TGCAGCGTTGTGGCTAGCGGGAGGGACAATGAGCAGTTCTTC. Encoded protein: CSVVASGRDNEQFF.

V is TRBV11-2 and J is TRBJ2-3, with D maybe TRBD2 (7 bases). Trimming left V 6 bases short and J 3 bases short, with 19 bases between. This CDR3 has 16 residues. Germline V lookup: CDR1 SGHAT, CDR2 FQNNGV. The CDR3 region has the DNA TGTGCCAGCAGACTTTCTTACGGGGGGCGGACAGATACGCAGTATTTT. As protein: CASRLSYGGRTDTQYF.

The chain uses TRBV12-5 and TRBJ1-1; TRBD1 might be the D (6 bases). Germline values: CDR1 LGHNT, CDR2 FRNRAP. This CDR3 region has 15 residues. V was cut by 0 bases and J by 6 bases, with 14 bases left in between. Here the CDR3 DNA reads TGTGCTAGTGGTTTGGTACTGGGGGCCGCGCCTGAAGCTTTCTTT. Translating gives CASGLVLGAAPEAFF. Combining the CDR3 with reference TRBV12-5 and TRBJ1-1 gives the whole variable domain DARVTQTPRHKVTEMGQEVTMRCQPILGHNTVFWYRQTMMQGLELLAYFRNRAPLDDSGMPKDRFSAEMPDATLATLKIQPSEPRDSAVYFCASGLVLGAAPEAFFGQGTRLTVV.

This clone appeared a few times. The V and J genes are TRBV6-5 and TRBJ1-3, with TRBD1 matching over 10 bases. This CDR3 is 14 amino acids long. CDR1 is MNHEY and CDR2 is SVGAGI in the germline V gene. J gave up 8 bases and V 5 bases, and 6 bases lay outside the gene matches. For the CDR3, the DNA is TGTGCCAGCAGTGTCCGGGACAGGGGCTACACCATATATTTT. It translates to CASSVRDRGYTIYF.

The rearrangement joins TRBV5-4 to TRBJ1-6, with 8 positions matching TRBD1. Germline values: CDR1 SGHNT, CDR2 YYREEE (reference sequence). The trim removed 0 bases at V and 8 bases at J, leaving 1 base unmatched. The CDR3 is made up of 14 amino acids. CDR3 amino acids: CASSLDRGYSPLHF. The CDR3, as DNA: TGTGCCAGCAGCTTGGACAGGGGGTATTCACCCCTCCACTTT.

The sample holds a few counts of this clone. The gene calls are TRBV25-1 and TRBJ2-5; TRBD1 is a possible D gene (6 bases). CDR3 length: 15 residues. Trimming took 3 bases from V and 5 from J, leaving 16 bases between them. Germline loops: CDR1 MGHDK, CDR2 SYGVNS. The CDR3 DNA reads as TGTGCCAGCAGTGATCAGGGGAATGCGGAGGAGACCCAGTACTTC. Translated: CASSDQGNAEETQYF.

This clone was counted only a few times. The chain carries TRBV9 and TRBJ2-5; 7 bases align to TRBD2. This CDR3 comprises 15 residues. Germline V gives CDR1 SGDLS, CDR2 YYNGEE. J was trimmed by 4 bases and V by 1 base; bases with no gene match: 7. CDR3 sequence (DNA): TGTGCCAGCAGCGTACAGAGCGGGGTGGGAGAGACCCAGTACTTC. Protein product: CASSVQSGVGETQYF.

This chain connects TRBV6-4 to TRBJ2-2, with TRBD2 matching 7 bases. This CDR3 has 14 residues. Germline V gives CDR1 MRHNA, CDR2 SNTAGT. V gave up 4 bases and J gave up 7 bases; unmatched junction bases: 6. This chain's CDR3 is CASSVAGEGGELFF. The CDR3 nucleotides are TGTGCCAGCAGTGTTGCGGGAGAAGGCGGGGAGCTGTTTTTT.

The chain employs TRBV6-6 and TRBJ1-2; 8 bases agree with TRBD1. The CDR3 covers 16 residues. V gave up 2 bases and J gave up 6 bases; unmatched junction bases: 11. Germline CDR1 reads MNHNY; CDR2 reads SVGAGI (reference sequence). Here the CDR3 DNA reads TGTGCCAGCAGTTACCCAACCCAGGGGGCGCATAATGGCTACACCTTC. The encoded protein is CASSYPTQGAHNGYTF.

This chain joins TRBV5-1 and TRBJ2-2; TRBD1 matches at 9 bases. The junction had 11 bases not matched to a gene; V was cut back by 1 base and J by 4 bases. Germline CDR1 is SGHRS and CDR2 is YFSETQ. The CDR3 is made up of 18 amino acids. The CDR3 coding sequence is TGCGCCAGCAGCTTGAGGGGACAGGGAGGCCAGGTCACCGGGGAGCTGTTTTTT. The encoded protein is CASSLRGQGGQVTGELFF.

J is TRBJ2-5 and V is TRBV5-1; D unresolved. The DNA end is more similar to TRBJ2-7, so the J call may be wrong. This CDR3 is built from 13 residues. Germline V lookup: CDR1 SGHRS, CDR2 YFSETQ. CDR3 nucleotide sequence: TGCGCCAGCAGCTTCTACAGCACCTACGAGCAGTACTTC. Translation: CASSFYSTYEQYF.

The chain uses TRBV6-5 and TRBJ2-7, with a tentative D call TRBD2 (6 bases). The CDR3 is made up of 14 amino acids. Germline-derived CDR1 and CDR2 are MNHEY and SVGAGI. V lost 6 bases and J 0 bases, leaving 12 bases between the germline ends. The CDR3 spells CASSRTGLSYEQYF. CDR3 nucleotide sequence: TGTGCCAGCAGCCGTACGGGACTCTCCTACGAGCAGTACTTC.

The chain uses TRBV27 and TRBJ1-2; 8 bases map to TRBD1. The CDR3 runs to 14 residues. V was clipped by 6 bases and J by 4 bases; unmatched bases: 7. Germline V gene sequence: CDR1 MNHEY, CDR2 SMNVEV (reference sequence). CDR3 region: CASRRSGTGYGYTF. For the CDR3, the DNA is TGTGCCAGCAGAAGATCCGGGACAGGCTATGGCTACACCTTC.

The CDR3 DNA is TGCGCCAGCACTCCTAGCGGGAGCCTCAGCACAGATACGCAGTATTTT. Amino acids: CASTPSGSLSTDTQYF. The chain employs TRBV5-1 and TRBJ2-3, with TRBD2 matching over 10 bases. Per the germline V gene, CDR1 is SGHRS and CDR2 is YFSETQ. V was clipped by 6 bases and J by 0 bases; unmatched bases: 7. This CDR3 has 16 amino acids. The full variable domain, rest sourced from reference TRBV5-1 and TRBJ2-3, is KAGVTQTPRYLIKTRGQQVTLSCSPISGHRSVSWYQQTPGQGLQFLFEYFSETQRNKGNFPGRFSGRQFSNSRSEMNVSTLELGDSALYLCASTPSGSLSTDTQYFGPGTRLTVL.

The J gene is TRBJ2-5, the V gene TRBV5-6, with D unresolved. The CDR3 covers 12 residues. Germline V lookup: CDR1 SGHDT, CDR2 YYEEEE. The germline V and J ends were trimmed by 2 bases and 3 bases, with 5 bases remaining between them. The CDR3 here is CASSFGEETQYF. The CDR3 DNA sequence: TGTGCCAGCAGCTTCGGAGAAGAGACCCAGTACTTC.

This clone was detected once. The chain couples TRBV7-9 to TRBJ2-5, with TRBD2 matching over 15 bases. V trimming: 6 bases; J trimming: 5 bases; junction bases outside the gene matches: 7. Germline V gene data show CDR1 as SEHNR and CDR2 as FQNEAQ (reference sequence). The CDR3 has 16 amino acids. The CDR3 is CASSPLGLAGGETQYF. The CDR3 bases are TGTGCCAGCAGTCCTCTTGGACTAGCGGGAGGGGAGACCCAGTACTTC.

The CDR3 spells CASSPGGWNTEAFF. CDR3 DNA: TGTGCCAGCAGCCCAGGGGGCTGGAACACTGAAGCTTTCTTT. This rearrangement joins TRBV11-2 to TRBJ1-1; 8 bases fit TRBD1. The CDR3 runs 14 residues. Trimming cost V 5 bases and J 1 base; bases outside gene matches: 3. Germline CDR1 reads SGHAT; CDR2 reads FQNNGV.

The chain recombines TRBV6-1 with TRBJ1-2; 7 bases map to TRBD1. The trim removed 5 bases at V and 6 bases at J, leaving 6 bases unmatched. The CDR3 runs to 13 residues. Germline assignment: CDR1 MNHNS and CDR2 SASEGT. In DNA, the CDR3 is TGTGCCAGCAGTTGGGACAGAGAACATGGCTACACCTTC. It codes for CASSWDREHGYTF.